This T cell receptor beta chain was recorded in a study of blood T cells in healthy people across ages. In terms of origin and age, donors were healthy Caucasian individuals from Russia aged 6 to 90. This CDR3 region has 17 residues. Germline lookup yields CDR1 KGHDR and CDR2 SFDVKD. V was clipped by 3 bases and J by 5 bases, with 18 bases between them. Then a second PCR, running about 6 to 12 cycles, was carried out with a sample-barcoded 5' primer and a J-beta primer mix. Every cDNA was tagged by a template-switch adaptor with 12 random nucleotides. Via MiXCR, TCRdb re-called the 5' RACE reads, giving one row per CDR3 protein. Among some 800,000 distinct CDR3 sequences listed, around 25% were seen once. The same data also went into a second study, on T cells of mothers and their children. That paper adds: Over 9.5 million TCR beta CDR3 reads were obtained from each mother, and roughly 2.9 million from each child. Among related mother-child pairs, overlap was slightly higher than in unrelated pairs, though not significantly.

The V gene is TRBV24-1, the J gene TRBJ2-2, with a weak D call TRBD2 (5 bases). Sample: blood. The TCR was taken from a boy aged 5-17 years in good health. The chain's CDR3 is CATSDDNSGKETGELFF. CDR3 DNA sequence: TGTGCCACCAGTGATGACAATTCCGGGAAGGAAACCGGGGAGCTGTTTTTT.